This T cell receptor beta chain was captured in a study of cytomegalovirus exposure and HLA in healthy donors. There were likely unrecorded immune exposures, though donors were nominally healthy when sampled. With respect to this clone: Its target is unknown.

This PCR relied on a set of 60 Vbeta primers and 13 Jbeta primers. Clones were sequenced by immunoSEQ multiplex PCR, and TCRdb holds only the in-frame ones, with some missing. The data contain about 190,000 clones, just under 75% of them seen just once; the ten biggest clones take up around 3.2%. General study results and limits: No immune exposure information besides CMV serostatus was available. Compared with the roughly 700-donor mean, an Asian-associated ancestry cluster reportedly had fewer N-insertions, according to a later analysis.

The sample taken for sequencing was PBMCs. The origin of this receptor is a woman younger than 45 in good health and CMV-seropositive.

The CDR3 nucleotides are TGCGCCAGCAGCCGAACATGGAGCGGGAGAATGGATTGGGGCGGGGAGCTGTTTTTT. The encoded protein is CASSRTWSGRMDWGGELFF. The chain is built from TRBV4-1 and TRBJ2-2; 8 nucleotides line up with TRBD2. CDR3 size: 19 residues. The ends lost 4 bases at V and 7 bases at J; junction bases unmatched: 20. Germline-derived CDR1 and CDR2 are MGHRA and YSYEKL.